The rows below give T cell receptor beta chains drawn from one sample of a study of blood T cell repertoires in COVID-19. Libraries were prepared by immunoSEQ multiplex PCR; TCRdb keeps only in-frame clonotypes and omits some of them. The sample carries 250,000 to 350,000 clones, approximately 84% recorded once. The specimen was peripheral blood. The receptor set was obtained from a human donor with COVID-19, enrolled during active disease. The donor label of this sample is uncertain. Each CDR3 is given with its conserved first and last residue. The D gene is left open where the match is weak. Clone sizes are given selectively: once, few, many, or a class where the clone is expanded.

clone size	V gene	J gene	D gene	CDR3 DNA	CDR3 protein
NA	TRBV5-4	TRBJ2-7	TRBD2	TGTGCCAGCAGCGTTGGACTAGCGGGAGGTTACGAGCAGTACTTC	CASSVGLAGGYEQYF
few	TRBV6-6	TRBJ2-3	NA	TGTGCCAGCAGTTTCCGGGAGTCCACAGATACGCAGTATTTT	CASSFRESTDTQYF
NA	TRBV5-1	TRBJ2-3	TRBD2	TGCGCCAGCAGCTTGAGGGGACTAGCGGGAGGGACAGATACGCAGTATTTT	CASSLRGLAGGTDTQYF
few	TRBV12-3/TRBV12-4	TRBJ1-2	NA	TGTGCCAGCAGTTTATATACCGAGGATGGCTACACCTTC	CASSLYTEDGYTF
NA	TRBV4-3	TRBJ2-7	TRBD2	TGCGCCAGCAGCCAAGACTGGCGGGAGATCACCTACGAGCAGTACTTC	CASSQDWREITYEQYF
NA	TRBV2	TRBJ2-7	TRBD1	TGTGCCAGCAGTGCCACGACAGGGGTATCCTACGAGCAGTACTTC	CASSATTGVSYEQYF
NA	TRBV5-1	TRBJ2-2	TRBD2	TGCGCCAGCAGGGACGGGAGGACGAACACCGGGGAGCTGTTTTTT	CASRDGRTNTGELFF
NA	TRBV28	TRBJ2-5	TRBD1	TGTGCCAGCAGTTTATCCCCAGGGGGCTTTTCGGAGACCCAGTACTTC	CASSLSPGGFSETQYF
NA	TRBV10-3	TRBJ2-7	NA	TGTGCCATCAGTGTAGGGGGGACTACCTCCTCGTTCGAGCAGTACTTC	CAISVGGTTSSFEQYF
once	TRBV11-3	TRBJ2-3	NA	TGTGCCAGCAGCTTAGTAGCGGGCACAGATACGCAGTATTTT	CASSLVAGTDTQYF
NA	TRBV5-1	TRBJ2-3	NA	TGCGCCAGCAGCTTGGTGTCTAGCTCAGCGGATACGCAGTATTTT	CASSLVSSSADTQYF
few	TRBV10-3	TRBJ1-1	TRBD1	TGTGCCACCCGGGGACAGGGTGGGCACACTGAAGCTTTCTTT	CATRGQGGHTEAFF
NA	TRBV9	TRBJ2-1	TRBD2	TGTGCCAGCAACCCCTCGGGACTATCCGACAATGAGCAGTTCTTC	CASNPSGLSDNEQFF
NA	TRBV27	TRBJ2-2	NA	TGTGCCAGCAGTTCCCAGGGCGGCACCGGGGAGCTGTTTTTT	CASSSQGGTGELFF
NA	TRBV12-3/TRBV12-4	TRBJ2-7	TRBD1	TGTGCCAGCAGTTTAGACAGGGGCGAGCAGTACTTC	CASSLDRGEQYF
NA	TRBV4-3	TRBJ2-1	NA	TGCGCCAGCAGCCAAGGACACGGGAGTTCCTACAATGAGCAGTTCTTC	CASSQGHGSSYNEQFF
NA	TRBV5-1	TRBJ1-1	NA	TGCGCCAGCAGCTTGCGGCAATCAGGTGGGGAAGCTTTCTTT	CASSLRQSGGEAFF
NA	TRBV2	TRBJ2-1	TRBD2	TGTGCCAGCAGTGGGTTTAGTAGCGGGAGTTCCTACAATGAGCAGTTCTTC	CASSGFSSGSSYNEQFF
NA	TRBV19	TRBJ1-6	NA	TGTGCCAGTGCCGAGGAGCTTAATTCACCCCTCCACTTT	CASAEELNSPLHF
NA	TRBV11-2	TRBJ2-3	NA	TGTGCCAGCAGCCTCCGTTTAGCCGCAGATACGCAGTATTTT	CASSLRLAADTQYF
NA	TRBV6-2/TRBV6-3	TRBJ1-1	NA	TGTGCCAGCAGCCCAATGAACGGGGGACTAACTGAAGCTTTCTTT	CASSPMNGGLTEAFF
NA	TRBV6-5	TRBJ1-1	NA	TGTGCCAGCAGTTACGAAACAGGTAACACTGAAGCTTTCTTT	CASSYETGNTEAFF
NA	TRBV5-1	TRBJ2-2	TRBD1	TGCGCCAGCAGCCAGGGACAGGGGGGCACCGGGGAGCTGTTTTTT	CASSQGQGGTGELFF
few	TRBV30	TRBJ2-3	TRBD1	TGTGCCTGGAGTCTCGGGACAGGCAATCCAGATACGCAGTATTTT	CAWSLGTGNPDTQYF
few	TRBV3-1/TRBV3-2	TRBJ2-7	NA	TGTGCCAGCAGCCAAGATCTTCTGCGATACGAGCAGTACTTC	CASSQDLLRYEQYF
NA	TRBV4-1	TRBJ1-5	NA	TGCGCCAGCAGCCAAGGACTATATAGCAATCAGCCCCAGCATTTT	CASSQGLYSNQPQHF
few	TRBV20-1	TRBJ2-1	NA	TGCAGTGCTCGCCTCGGGGTTGAGCAGTTCTTC	CSARLGVEQFF
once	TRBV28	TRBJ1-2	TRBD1	TGTGCCAGCTCGGGGGACAGGTATGGCTACACCTTC	CASSGDRYGYTF
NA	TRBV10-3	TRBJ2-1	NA	TGTGCCACCTCGAATACTGAAGAAGCCAATGAGCAGTTCTTC	CATSNTEEANEQFF
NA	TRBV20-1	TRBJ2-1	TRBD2	TGCAGTGCTAGTAAAACCGGGACTAGCGGGTCTGATGAGCAGTTCTTC	CSASKTGTSGSDEQFF
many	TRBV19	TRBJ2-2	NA	TGTGCCAGTAGTATAGGTAGGGGTAGCACCGGGGAGCTGTTTTTT	CASSIGRGSTGELFF
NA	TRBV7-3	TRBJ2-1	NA	TGTGCCAGCAGCGACGGGATTCAGGACAATGAGCAGTTCTTC	CASSDGIQDNEQFF
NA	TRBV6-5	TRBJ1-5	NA	TGTGCCCGCTGTAGGAGCAGCAATCAGCCCCAGCATTTT	CARCRSSNQPQHF
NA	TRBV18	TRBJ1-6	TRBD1	TGTGCCAGCTCACCAAAGACAGGGGAAAATTCACCCCTCCACTTT	CASSPKTGENSPLHF
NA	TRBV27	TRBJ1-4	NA	TGTGCCAGCAGTCCCCGGGGTAGAGCTAATGAAAAACTGTTTTTT	CASSPRGRANEKLFF
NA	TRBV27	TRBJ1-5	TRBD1	TGTGCCAGCAGTTTAAGAGGTGGACAGGGGAATCAGCCCCAGCATTTT	CASSLRGGQGNQPQHF
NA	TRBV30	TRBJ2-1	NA	TGTGCCTGGACGGGGGGCTTCAACAATGAGCAGTTCTTC	CAWTGGFNNEQFF
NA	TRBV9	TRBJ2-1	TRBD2	TGTGCCAGCAGCGCCCCGCTGGCTAGCGGGAGGGGCAATGAGCAGTTCTTC	CASSAPLASGRGNEQFF
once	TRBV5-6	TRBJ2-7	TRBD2	TGTGCCAGCAGCTTGGTCGGCCGTGGGAGGGTGGACGAGCAGTACTTC	CASSLVGRGRVDEQYF
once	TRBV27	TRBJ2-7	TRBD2	TGTGCCAGCAGTTTGAGCGGGGGAAGCTCCTACGAGCAGTACTTC	CASSLSGGSSYEQYF
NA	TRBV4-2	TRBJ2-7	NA	TGTGCCAGCAGCCGGGAGAGAGGGTCCAAATACGAGCAGTACTTC	CASSRERGSKYEQYF
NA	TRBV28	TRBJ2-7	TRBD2	TGTGCCAGCATACCCTCGGGACTAGCTTACTACGAGCAGTACTTC	CASIPSGLAYYEQYF
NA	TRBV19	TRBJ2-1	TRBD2	TGTGCCAGTGCAAGCGGGAGCTCCTACAATGAGCAGTTCTTC	CASASGSSYNEQFF
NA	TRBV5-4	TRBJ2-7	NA	TGTGCCAGCAGCACAGGTTCCAGGAATCCTCGGTCCTACGAGCAGTACTTC	CASSTGSRNPRSYEQYF
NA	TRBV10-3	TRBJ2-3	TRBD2	TGTGCCATCAGTGAGAAGGGACTAGCGGAGTCAGATACGCAGTATTTT	CAISEKGLAESDTQYF
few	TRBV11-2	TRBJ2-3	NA	TGTGCCAGCAGCTTAGGGCTACAGGGTGGGGTCACAGATACGCAGTATTTT	CASSLGLQGGVTDTQYF
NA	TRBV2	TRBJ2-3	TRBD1	TGTGCCAGCAGTGCCGGGACAGGGGGCACCGATACGCAGTATTTT	CASSAGTGGTDTQYF
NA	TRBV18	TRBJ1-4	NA	TGTGCCAGCTCACCACAAACTCCGGGACATGCCGAAAAACTGTTTTTT	CASSPQTPGHAEKLFF
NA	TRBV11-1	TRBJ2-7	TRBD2	TGTGCCAGCAGCAGAGGGACTAGAGTAACCCACGAGCAGTACTTC	CASSRGTRVTHEQYF
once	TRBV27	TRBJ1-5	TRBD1	TGTGCCAGCTTAGCAACCGGGACAGGGGGCCCCAATCAGCCCCAGCATTTT	CASLATGTGGPNQPQHF